This TCR beta chain appears in the sequencing data of a study of cytomegalovirus exposure and HLA in healthy donors. Across the whole study: Early on, a data release was issued that held 80 million or so unique TCRs from HLA-typed donors.

Amplification used 60 Vbeta primers and 13 Jbeta primers. The table came from immunoSEQ multiplex PCR; TCRdb's copy has only in-frame clones and leaves some out. The repertoire holds roughly 130,000 clones, with over 70% as singletons. V lost 10 bases to trimming and J lost 0 bases, with 7 bases between them. Germline V gives CDR1 MDHEN, CDR2 SYDVKM. The CDR3 is 11 residues long. The TCR comes from a woman in her forties in good health and CMV-seropositive. The chain has TRBV28 and TRBJ2-7; TRBD1 is a possible D gene (5 bases). Sequencing was done on a sample of PBMCs. The CDR3, as DNA: TGTGCCACAGGGTACTCCTACGAGCAGTACTTC. It yields the protein CATGYSYEQYF. Full variable domain (remainder filled in from reference TRBV28 and TRBJ2-7): DVKVTQSSRYLVKRTGEKVFLECVQDMDHENMFWYRQDPGLGLRLIYFSYDVKMKEKGDIPEGYSVSREKKERFSLILESASTNQTSMYLCATGYSYEQYFGPGTRLTVT.